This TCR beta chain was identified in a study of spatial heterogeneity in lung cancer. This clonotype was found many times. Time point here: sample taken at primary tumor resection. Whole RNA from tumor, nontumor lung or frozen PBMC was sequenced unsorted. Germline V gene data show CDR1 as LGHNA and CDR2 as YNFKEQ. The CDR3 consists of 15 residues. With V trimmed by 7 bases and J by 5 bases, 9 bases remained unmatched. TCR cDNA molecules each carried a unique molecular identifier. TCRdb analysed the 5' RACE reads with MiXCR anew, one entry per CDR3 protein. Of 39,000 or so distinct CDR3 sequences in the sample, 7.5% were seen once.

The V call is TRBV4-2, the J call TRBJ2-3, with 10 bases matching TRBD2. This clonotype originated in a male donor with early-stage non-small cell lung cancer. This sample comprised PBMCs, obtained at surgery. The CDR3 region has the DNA TGTGCCAGCACCCGCGCTAGCGGGAGTTTAGATACGCAGTATTTT. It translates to CASTRASGSLDTQYF.